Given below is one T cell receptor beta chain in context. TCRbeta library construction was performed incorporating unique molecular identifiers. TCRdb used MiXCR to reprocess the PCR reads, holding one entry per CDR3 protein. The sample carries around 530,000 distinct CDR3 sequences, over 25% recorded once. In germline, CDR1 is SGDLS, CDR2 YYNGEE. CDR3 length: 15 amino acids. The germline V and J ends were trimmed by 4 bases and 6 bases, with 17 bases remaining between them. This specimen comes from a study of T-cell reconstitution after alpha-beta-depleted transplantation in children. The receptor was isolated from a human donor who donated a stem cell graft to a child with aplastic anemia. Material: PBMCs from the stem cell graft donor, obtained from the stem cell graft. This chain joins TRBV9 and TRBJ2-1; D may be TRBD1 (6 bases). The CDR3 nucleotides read TGTGCCAGCAGCCTTCAGAGGGGGACCGTCAATGAGCAGTTCTTC. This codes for CASSLQRGTVNEQFF.